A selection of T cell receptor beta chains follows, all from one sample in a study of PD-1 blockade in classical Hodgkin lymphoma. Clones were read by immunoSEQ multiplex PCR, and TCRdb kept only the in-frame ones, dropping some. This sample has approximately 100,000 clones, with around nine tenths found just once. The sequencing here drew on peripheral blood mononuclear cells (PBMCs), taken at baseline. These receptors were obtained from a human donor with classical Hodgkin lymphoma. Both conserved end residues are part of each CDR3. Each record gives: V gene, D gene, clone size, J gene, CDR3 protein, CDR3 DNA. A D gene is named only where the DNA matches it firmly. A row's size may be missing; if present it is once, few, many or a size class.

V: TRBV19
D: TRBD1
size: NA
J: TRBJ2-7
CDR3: CASSLHVGTATYEQYF
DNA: TGTGCCAGTAGCCTTCATGTTGGGACAGCAACCTACGAGCAGTACTTC

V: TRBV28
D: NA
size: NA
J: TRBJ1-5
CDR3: CASIVHDGLSNQPQHF
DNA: TGTGCCAGTATAGTTCATGACGGGCTTAGCAATCAGCCCCAGCATTTT

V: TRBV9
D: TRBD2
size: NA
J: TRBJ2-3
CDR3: CASSVDPASGTVDTQYF
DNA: TGTGCCAGCAGCGTAGACCCGGCTAGCGGGACGGTAGATACGCAGTATTTT

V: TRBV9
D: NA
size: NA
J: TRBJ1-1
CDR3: CASSPQGYTEAFF
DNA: TGTGCCAGCAGCCCACAAGGTTACACTGAAGCTTTCTTT

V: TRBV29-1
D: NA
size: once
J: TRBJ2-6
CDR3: CSVEEGGANVLTF
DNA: TGCAGCGTTGAAGAAGGTGGGGCCAACGTCCTGACTTTC

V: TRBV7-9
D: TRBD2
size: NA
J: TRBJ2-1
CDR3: CASSRRGLAGHNEQFF
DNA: TGTGCCAGCAGCCGAAGGGGACTAGCGGGACACAATGAGCAGTTCTTC

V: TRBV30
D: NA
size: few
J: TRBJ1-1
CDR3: CARQKPNTEAFF
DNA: TGTGCCCGACAGAAGCCGAACACTGAAGCTTTCTTT

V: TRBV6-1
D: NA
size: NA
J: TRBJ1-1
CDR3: CASGGHQNTEAFF
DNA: TGTGCCAGCGGCGGACACCAGAACACTGAAGCTTTCTTT

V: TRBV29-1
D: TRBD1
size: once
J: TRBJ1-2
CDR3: CSVFSGRQGHGYTF
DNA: TGCAGCGTTTTTTCTGGAAGACAGGGACATGGCTACACCTTC

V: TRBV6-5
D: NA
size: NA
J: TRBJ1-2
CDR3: CASSYSQERNGYTF
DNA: TGTGCCAGCAGTTACTCGCAGGAACGCAATGGCTACACCTTC

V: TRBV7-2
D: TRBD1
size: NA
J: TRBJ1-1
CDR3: CASSPWTGTNTEAFF
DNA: TGTGCCAGCAGCCCTTGGACAGGGACGAACACTGAAGCTTTCTTT

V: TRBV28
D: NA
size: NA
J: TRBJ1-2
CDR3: CASSRLGRVYGYTF
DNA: TGTGCCAGCAGTCGCCTTGGCAGGGTCTATGGCTACACCTTC

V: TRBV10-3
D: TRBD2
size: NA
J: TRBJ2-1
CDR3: CAIRELAGGPNEQFF
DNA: TGTGCCATCAGGGAGTTAGCGGGAGGGCCCAATGAGCAGTTCTTC

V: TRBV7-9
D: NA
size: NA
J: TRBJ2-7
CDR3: CASSDGTASYEQYF
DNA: TGTGCCAGCAGCGACGGGACTGCCTCCTACGAGCAGTACTTC

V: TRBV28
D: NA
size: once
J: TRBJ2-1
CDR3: CASSLSTTLYNEQFF
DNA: TGTGCCAGCAGCCTTTCCACGACCCTTTACAATGAGCAGTTCTTC

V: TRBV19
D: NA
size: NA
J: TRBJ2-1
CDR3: CASSPRENGQFF
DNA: TGTGCCAGTAGCCCCAGGGAGAACGGGCAGTTCTTC

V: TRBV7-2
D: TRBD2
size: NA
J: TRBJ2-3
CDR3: CASSYSGRAADTQYF
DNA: TGTGCCAGCAGCTACAGCGGGAGGGCCGCAGATACGCAGTATTTT

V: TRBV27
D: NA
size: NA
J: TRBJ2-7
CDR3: CASSLGQVGLREQYF
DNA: TGTGCCAGCAGTTTAGGACAGGTTGGACTACGCGAGCAGTACTTC

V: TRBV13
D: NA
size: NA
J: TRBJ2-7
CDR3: CASSHRVGRNEQYF
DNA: TGTGCCAGCAGCCATAGAGTAGGGAGGAACGAGCAGTACTTC

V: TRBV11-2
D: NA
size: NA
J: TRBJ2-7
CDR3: CASSLTVLNEQYF
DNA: TGTGCCAGCAGCTTAACAGTTTTGAACGAGCAGTACTTC

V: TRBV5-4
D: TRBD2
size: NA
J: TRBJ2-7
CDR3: CASSLEGGGSDYEQYF
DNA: TGTGCCAGCAGCTTGGAAGGTGGCGGGAGTGATTACGAGCAGTACTTC

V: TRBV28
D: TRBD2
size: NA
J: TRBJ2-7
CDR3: CASSLPGLAGYEQYF
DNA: TGTGCCAGCAGTTTACCGGGACTAGCGGGTTACGAGCAGTACTTC

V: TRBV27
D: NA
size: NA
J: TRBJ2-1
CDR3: CASSDAGLRSSYNEQFF
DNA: TGTGCCAGCAGCGATGCGGGACTCCGATCTTCCTACAATGAGCAGTTCTTC

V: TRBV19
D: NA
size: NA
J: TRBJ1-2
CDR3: CASSKGLGLGYTF
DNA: TGTGCCAGTAGTAAGGGGCTCGGCCTTGGCTACACCTTC

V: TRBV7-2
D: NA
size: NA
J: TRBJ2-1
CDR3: CASSLRSGPYNEQFF
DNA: TGTGCCAGCAGCTTAAGAAGCGGCCCTTACAATGAGCAGTTCTTC

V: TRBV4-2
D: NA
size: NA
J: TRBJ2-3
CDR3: CASSLGVEGDTQYF
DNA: TGTGCCAGCAGCCTTGGCGTAGAAGGAGATACGCAGTATTTT

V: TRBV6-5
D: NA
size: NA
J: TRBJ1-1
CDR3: CASSLRRGEAFF
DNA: TGTGCCAGCAGCCTACGCAGGGGTGAAGCTTTCTTT

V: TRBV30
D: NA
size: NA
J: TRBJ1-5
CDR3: CAWRVGRKNQPQHF
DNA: TGTGCCTGGAGGGTCGGACGGAAAAATCAGCCCCAGCATTTT

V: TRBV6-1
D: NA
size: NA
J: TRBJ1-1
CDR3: CASSENRELLAFF
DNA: TGTGCCAGCAGTGAAAACAGGGAGTTATTAGCTTTCTTT

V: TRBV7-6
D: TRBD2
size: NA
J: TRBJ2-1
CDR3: CASSHTSGSSPNEQFF
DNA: TGTGCCAGCAGCCATACTAGCGGGAGCTCACCCAATGAGCAGTTCTTC

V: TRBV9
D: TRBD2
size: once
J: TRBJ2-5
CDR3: CASSVDPGGRFQETQYF
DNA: TGTGCCAGCAGCGTAGATCCGGGAGGGCGGTTTCAAGAGACCCAGTACTTC

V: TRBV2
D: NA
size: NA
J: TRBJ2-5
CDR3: CASRRPGQSQETQYF
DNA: TGTGCCAGCAGGAGGCCGGGACAATCCCAAGAGACCCAGTACTTC

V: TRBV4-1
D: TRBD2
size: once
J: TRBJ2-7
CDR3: CASSQDTAGAISSYEQYF
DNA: TGCGCCAGCAGCCAAGATACAGCGGGAGCCATTAGCTCCTACGAGCAGTACTTC

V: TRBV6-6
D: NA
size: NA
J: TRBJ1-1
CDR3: CASSYDRMNTEAFF
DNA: TGTGCCAGCAGTTACGACAGGATGAACACTGAAGCTTTCTTT

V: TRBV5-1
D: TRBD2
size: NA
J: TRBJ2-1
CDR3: CASSSPKSSGGRTRNEQFF
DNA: TGCGCCAGCAGCTCACCGAAATCCTCTGGCGGGAGGACGCGCAATGAGCAGTTCTTC

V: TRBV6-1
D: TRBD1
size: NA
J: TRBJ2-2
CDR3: CASSWTGPTGELFF
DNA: TGTGCCAGCAGCTGGACAGGGCCGACCGGGGAGCTGTTTTTT

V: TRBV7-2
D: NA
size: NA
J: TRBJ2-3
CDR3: CASSLGGTLRGQYF
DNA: TGTGCCAGCAGCTTAGGGGGGACCCTCCGGGGGCAGTATTTT

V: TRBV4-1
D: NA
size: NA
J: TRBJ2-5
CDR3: CASSQTRMGGQETQYF
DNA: TGCGCCAGCAGCCAGACGCGAATGGGAGGCCAAGAGACCCAGTACTTC

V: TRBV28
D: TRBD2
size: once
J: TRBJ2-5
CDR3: CASSLRLLAGGPRETQYF
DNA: TGTGCCAGCAGTTTAAGGTTGTTAGCGGGAGGGCCCAGAGAGACCCAGTACTTC

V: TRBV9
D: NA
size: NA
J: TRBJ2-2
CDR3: CASSVESGRDTGELFF
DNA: TGTGCCAGCAGCGTAGAGTCGGGCAGGGACACCGGGGAGCTGTTTTTT

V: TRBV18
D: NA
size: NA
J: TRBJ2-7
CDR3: CASSPEEYEQYF
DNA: TGTGCCAGCTCACCTGAGGAGTACGAGCAGTACTTC

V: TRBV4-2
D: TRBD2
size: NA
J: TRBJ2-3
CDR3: CASSPSLAGVGQSDTQYF
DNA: TGTGCCAGCAGCCCCTCACTAGCGGGAGTGGGGCAATCAGATACGCAGTATTTT

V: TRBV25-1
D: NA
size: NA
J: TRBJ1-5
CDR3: CASSPWGNQPQHF
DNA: TGTGCCAGCAGTCCCTGGGGCAATCAGCCCCAGCATTTT

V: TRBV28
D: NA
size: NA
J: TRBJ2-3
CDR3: CASRTAHSTDTQYF
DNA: TGTGCCAGCAGGACAGCCCATAGCACAGATACGCAGTATTTT

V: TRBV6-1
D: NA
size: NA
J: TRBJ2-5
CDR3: CASSWGTIGETQYF
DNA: TGTGCCAGCAGCTGGGGAACCATCGGGGAGACCCAGTACTTC

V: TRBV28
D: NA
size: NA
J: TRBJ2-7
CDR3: CASKRGSSYEQYF
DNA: TGTGCCAGCAAGAGGGGCTCTTCCTACGAGCAGTACTTC

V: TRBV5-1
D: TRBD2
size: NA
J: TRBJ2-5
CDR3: CASSLARGTSGRAFRETQYF
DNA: TGCGCCAGCAGCTTGGCGCGCGGGACTAGCGGGAGGGCCTTCAGAGAGACCCAGTACTTC